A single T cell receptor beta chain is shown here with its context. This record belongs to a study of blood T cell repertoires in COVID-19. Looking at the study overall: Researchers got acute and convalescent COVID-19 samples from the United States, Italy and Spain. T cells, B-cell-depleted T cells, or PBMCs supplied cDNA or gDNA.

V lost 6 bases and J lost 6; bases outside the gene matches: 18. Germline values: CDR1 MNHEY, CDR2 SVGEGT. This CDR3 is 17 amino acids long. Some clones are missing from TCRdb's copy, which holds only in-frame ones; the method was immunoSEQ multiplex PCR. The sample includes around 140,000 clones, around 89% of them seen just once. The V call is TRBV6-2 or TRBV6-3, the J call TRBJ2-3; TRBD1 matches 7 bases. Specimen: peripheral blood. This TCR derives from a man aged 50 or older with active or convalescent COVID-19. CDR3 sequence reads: CASRYPQIGGPGDTQYF. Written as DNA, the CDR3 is TGTGCCAGCAGGTACCCCCAGATAGGGGGCCCGGGGGATACGCAGTATTTT.